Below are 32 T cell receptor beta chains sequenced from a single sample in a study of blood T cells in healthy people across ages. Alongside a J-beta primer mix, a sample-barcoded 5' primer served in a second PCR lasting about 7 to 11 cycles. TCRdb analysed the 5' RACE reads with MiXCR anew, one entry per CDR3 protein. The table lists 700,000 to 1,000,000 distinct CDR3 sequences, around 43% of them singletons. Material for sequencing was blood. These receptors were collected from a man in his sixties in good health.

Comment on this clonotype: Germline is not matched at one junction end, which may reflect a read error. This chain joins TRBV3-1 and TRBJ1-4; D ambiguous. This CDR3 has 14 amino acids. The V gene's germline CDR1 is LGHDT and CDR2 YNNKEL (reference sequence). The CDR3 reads CAGSQGATNEKLFF. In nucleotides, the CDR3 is TGTGCCGGCAGCCAAGGTGCAACTAATGAAAAACTGTTTTTT. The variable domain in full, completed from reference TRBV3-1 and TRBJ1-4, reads DTAVSQTPKYLVTQMGNDKSIKCEQNLGHDTMYWYKQDSKKFLKIMFSYNNKELIINETVPNRFSPKSPDKAHLNLHINSLELGDSAVYFCAGSQGATNEKLFFGSGTQLSVL.

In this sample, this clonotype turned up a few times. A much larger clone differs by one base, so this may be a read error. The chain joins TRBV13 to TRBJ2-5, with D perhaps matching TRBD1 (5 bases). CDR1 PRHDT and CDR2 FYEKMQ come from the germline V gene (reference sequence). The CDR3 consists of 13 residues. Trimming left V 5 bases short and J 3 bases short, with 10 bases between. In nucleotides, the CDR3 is TGTGCCAGCAGCGTTTTCAGGGAAGAGACCCAGTACTTC. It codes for CASSVFREETQYF. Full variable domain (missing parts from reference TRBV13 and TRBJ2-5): AAGVIQSPRHLIKEKRETATLKCYPIPRHDTVYWYQQGPGQDPQFLISFYEKMQSDKGSIPDRFSAQQFSDYHSELNMSSLELGDSALYFCASSVFREETQYFGPGTRLLVL.

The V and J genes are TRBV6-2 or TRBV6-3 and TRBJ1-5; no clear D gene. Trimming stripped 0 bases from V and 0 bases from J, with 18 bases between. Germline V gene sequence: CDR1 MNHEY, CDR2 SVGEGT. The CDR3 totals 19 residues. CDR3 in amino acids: CASSYSTDGVWYSNQPQHF. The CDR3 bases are TGTGCCAGCAGTTACTCTACCGACGGAGTTTGGTATAGCAATCAGCCCCAGCATTTT.

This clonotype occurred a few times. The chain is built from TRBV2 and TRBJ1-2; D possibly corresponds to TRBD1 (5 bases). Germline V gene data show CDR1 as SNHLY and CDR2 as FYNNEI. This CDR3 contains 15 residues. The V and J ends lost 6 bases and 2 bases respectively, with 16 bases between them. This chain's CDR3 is CASSGEGQVNYGYTF. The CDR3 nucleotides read TGTGCCAGCAGCGGGGAGGGGCAGGTCAACTATGGCTACACCTTC.

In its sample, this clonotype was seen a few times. CDR3 coding DNA: TGCAGTCACACAGGGGGCAGGTACAATGAGCAGTTCTTC. Amino acids: CSHTGGRYNEQFF. V and J are TRBV20-1 and TRBJ2-1; 9 bases are a match to TRBD1. From germline, CDR1 is DFQATT and CDR2 SNEGSKA (reference sequence). The V segment lost 8 bases and the J segment 4 bases; nucleotides outside the gene matches: 6. The CDR3 is made up of 13 amino acids.

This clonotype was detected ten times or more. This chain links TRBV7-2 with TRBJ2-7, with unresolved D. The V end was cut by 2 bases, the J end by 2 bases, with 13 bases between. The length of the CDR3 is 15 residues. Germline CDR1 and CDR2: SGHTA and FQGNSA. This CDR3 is CASSLFRLTAYEQYF. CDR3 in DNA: TGTGCCAGCAGCTTATTCCGCCTCACGGCCTACGAGCAGTACTTC.

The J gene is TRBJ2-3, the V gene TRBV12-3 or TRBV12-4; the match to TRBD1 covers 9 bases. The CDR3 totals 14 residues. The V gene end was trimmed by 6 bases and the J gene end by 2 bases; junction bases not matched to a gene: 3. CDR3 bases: TGTGCCAGCAGGGGGACAGGGCCCACAGATACGCAGTATTTT. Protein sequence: CASRGTGPTDTQYF.

The CDR3 is CSARDHKRDRAHYEQYF. DNA of the CDR3: TGCAGTGCTAGAGATCATAAACGGGACAGGGCCCACTACGAGCAGTACTTC. V usage is TRBV20-1 and J usage is TRBJ2-7; the match to TRBD1 covers 9 bases. Germline CDR1 DFQATT, CDR2 SNEGSKA (reference sequence). The CDR3 is made up of 17 amino acids. V gave up 0 bases and J gave up 3 bases; unmatched junction bases: 12.

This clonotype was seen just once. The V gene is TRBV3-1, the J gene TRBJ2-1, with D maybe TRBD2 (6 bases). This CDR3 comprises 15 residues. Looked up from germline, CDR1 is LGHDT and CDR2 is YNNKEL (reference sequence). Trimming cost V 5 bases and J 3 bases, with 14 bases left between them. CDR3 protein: CASSKGTSSYNEQFF. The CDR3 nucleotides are TGTGCCAGCAGCAAAGGCACTAGCAGCTACAATGAGCAGTTCTTC.

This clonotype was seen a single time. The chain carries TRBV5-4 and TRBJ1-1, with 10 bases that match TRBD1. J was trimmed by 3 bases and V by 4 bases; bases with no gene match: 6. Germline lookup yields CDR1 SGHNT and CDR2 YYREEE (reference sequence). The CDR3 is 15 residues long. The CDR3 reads CASSPLGQGYTEAFF. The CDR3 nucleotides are TGTGCCAGCAGCCCCCTGGGACAGGGGTACACTGAAGCTTTCTTT.

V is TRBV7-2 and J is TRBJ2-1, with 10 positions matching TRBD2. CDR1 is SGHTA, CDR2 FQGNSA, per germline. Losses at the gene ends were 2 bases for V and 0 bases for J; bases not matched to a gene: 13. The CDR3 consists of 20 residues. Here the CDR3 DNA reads TGTGCCAGCAGCTTAAAACTAAAGACTAGCGGGCCGAGCTCCTACAATGAGCAGTTCTTC. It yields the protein CASSLKLKTSGPSSYNEQFF. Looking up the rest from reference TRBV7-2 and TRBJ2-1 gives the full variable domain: GAGVSQSPSNKVTEKGKDVELRCDPISGHTALYWYRQSLGQGLEFLIYFQGNSAPDKSGLPSDRFSAERTGGSVSTLTIQRTQQEDSAVYLCASSLKLKTSGPSSYNEQFFGPGTRLTVL.

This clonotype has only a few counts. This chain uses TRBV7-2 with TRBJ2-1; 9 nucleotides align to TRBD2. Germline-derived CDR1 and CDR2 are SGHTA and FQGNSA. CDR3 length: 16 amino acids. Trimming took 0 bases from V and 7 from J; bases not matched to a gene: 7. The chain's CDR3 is CASSLAGLAGSNEQFF. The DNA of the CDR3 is TGTGCCAGCAGCTTAGCAGGTCTAGCGGGGTCGAATGAGCAGTTCTTC.

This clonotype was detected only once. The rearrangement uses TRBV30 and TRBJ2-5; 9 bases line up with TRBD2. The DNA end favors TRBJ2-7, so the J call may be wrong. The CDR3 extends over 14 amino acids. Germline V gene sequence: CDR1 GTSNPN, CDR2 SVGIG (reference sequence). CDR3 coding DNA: TGTGCCTGGAGGGCCGGGACTAGCCCCCTCGAGCAGTACTTC. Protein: CAWRAGTSPLEQYF.

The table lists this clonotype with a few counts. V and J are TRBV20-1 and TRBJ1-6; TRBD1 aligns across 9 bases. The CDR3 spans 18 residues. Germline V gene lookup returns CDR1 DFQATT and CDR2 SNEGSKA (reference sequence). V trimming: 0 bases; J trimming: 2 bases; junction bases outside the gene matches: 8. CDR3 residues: CSARDSTGGLAYNSPLHF. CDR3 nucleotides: TGCAGTGCTAGAGATTCGACAGGGGGGCTAGCCTATAATTCACCCCTCCACTTT.

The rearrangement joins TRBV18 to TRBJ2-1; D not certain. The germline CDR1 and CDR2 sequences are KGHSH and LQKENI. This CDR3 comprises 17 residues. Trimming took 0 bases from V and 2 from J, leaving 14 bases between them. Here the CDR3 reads CASSPPNRQTPYNEQFF. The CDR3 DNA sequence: TGTGCCAGCTCACCACCGAACCGACAAACCCCCTACAATGAGCAGTTCTTC.

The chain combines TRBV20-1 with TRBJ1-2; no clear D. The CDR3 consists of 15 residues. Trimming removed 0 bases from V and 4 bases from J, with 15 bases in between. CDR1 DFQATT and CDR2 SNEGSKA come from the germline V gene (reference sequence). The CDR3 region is CSARDVPGGSYGYTF. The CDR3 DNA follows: TGCAGTGCTAGAGATGTCCCGGGAGGTAGCTATGGCTACACCTTC.

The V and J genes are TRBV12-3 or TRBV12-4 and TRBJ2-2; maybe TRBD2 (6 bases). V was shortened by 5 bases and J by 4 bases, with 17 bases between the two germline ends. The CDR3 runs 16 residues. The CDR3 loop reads CASSPRTIGGTGELFF. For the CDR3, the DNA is TGTGCCAGCAGTCCCCGGACTATCGGGGGCACCGGGGAGCTGTTTTTT.

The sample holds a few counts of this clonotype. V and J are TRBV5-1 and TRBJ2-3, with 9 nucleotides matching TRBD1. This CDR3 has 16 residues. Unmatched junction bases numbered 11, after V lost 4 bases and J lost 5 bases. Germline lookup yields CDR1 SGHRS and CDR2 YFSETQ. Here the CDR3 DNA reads TGCGCCAGCAGCAACGGACAGGGGCCCAGTGGAGATACGCAGTATTTT. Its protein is CASSNGQGPSGDTQYF.

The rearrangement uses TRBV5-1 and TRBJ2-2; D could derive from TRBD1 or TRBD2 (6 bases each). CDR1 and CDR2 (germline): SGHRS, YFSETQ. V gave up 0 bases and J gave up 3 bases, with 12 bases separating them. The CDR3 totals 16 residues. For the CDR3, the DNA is TGCGCCAGCAGCTTGGATGGGGGGCTGGACACCGGGGAGCTGTTTTTT. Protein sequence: CASSLDGGLDTGELFF. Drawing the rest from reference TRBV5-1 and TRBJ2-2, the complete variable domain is KAGVTQTPRYLIKTRGQQVTLSCSPISGHRSVSWYQQTPGQGLQFLFEYFSETQRNKGNFPGRFSGRQFSNSRSEMNVSTLELGDSALYLCASSLDGGLDTGELFFGEGSRLTVL.

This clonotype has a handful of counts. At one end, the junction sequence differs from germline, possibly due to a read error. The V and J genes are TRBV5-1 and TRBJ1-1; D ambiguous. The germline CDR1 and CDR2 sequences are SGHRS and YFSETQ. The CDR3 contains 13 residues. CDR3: CASSLPENTEAFF. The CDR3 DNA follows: TGTGCCAGCAGCTTGCCCGAGAACACTGAAGCTTTCTTT.

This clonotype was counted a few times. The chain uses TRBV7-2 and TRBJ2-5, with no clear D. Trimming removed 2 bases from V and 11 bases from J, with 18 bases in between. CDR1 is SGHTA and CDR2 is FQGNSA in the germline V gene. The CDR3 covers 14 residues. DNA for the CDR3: TGTGCCAGCAGCTTATCACGGCCCCCCCACCAGCAGTACTTC. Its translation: CASSLSRPPHQQYF. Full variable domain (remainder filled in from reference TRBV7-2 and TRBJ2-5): GAGVSQSPSNKVTEKGKDVELRCDPISGHTALYWYRQSLGQGLEFLIYFQGNSAPDKSGLPSDRFSAERTGGSVSTLTIQRTQQEDSAVYLCASSLSRPPHQQYFGPGTRLLVL.

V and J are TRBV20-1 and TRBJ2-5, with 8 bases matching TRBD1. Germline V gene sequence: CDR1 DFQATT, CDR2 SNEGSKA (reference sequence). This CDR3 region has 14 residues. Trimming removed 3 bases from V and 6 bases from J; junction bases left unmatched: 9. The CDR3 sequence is CSARPGTGGQTQYF. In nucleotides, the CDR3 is TGCAGTGCTAGGCCTGGGACAGGCGGCCAGACCCAGTACTTC.

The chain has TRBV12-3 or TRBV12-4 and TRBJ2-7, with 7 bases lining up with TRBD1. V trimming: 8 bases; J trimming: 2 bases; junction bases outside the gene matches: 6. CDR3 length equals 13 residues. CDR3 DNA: TGTGCCAGCGCAACGGGACAGACCTACGAGCAGTACTTC. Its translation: CASATGQTYEQYF.

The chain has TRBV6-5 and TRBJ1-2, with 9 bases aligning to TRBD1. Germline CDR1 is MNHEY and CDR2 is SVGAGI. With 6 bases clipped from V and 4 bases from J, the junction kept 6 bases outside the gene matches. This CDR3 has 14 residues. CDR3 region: CASREQGASYGYTF. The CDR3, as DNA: TGTGCCAGCAGGGAACAGGGGGCTAGCTATGGCTACACCTTC.

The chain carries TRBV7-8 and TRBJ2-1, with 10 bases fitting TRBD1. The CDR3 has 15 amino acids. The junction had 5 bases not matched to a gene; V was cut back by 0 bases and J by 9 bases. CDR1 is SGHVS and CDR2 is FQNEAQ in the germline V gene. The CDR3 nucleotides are TGTGCCAGCAGCTTAGCGGGACAGGGGATGGGTGAGCAGTTCTTC. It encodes CASSLAGQGMGEQFF.

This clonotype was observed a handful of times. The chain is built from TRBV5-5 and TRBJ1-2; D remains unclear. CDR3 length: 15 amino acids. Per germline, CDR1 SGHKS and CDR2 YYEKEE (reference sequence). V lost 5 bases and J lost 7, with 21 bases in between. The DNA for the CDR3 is TGTGCCAGCAGTTCCCTAATGGGAGGTTTCGGTGGCTACACCTTC. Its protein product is CASSSLMGGFGGYTF.

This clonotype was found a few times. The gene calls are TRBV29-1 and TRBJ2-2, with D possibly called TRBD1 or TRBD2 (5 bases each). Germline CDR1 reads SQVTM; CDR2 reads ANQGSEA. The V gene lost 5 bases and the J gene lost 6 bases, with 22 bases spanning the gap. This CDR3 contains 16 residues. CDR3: CSVSPGTLRFPGELFF. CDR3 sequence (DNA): TGCAGCGTTTCCCCCGGGACCTTAAGGTTCCCCGGGGAGCTGTTTTTT.

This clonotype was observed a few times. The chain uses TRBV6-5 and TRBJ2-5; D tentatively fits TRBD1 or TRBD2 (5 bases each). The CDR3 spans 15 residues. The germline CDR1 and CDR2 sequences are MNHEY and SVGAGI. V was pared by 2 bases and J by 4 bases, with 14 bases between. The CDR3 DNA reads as TGTGCCAGCAGTTACGATATACTAGGGGTAGAGACCCAGTACTTC. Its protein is CASSYDILGVETQYF.

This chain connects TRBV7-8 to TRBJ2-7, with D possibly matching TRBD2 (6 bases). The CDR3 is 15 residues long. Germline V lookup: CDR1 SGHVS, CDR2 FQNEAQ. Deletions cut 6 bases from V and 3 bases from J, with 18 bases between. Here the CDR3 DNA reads TGTGCCAGCAGTAGCTTAGTGGGGGGAAGCTACGAGCAGTACTTC. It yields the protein CASSSLVGGSYEQYF.

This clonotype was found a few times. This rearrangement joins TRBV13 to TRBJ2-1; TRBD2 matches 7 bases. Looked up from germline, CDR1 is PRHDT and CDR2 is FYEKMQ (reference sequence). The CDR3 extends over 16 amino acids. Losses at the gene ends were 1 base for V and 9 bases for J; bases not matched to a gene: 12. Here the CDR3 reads CASSLDQAGVPSEQFF. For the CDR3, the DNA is TGTGCCAGCAGCTTAGATCAGGCGGGGGTCCCAAGTGAGCAGTTCTTC.

CDR3 in DNA: TGTGCCAGCAGGGGACTGGACGGCGGTCAGCCCCAGCATTTT. Translation: CASRGLDGGQPQHF. The gene calls are TRBV6-6 and TRBJ1-5, with a possible D match to TRBD1 (5 bases). V was pared by 6 bases and J by 6 bases, with 15 bases between. Germline V gives CDR1 MNHNY, CDR2 SVGAGI (reference sequence). This CDR3 is built from 14 residues.

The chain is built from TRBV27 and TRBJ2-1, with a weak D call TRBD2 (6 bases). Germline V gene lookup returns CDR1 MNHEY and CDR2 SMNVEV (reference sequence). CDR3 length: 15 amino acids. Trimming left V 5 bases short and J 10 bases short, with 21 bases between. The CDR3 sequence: CASSPRRAGLQEQFF. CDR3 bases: TGTGCCAGCAGTCCGCGACGAGCGGGCCTTCAGGAGCAGTTCTTC.